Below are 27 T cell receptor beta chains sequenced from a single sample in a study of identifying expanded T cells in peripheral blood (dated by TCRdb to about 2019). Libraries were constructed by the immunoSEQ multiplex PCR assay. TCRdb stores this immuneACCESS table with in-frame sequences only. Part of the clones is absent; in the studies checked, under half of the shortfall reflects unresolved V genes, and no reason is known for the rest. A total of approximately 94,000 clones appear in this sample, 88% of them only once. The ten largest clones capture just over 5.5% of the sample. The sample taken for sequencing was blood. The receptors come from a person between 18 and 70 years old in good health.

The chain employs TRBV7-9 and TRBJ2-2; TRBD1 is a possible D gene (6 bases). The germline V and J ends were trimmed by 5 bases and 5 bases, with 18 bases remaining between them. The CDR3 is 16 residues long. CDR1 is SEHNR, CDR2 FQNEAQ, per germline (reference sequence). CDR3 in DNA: TGTGCCAGCAGCCCCGCTCTAAGAGGGGGAACCGGGGAGCTGTTTTTT. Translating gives CASSPALRGGTGELFF.

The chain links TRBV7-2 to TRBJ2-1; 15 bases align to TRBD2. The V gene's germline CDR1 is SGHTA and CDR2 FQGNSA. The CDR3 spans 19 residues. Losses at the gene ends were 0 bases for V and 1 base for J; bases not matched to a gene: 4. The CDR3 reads CASSLAGTSGRPSYNEQFF. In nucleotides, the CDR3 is TGTGCCAGCAGCTTAGCGGGGACTAGCGGGAGGCCTTCCTACAATGAGCAGTTCTTC.

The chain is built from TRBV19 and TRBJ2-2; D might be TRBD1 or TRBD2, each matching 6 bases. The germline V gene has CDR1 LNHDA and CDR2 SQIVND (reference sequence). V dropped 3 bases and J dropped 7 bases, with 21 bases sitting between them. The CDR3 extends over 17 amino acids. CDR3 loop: CASSIPLSGAVSGELFF. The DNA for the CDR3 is TGTGCCAGTAGTATCCCCCTGTCGGGGGCGGTGAGCGGGGAGCTGTTTTTT.

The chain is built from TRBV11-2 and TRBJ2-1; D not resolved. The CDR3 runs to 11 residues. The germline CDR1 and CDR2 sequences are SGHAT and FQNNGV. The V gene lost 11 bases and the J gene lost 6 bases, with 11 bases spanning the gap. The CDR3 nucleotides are TGTGCCTCTGGCGGAGCCAATGAGCAGTTCTTC. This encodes CASGGANEQFF.

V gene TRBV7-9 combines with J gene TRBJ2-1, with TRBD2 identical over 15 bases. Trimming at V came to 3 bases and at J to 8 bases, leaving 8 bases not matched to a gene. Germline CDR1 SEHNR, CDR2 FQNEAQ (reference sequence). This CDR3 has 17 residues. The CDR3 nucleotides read TGTGCCAGCAGCTTGGGCGGACTAGCGGGAGGGAGGGATGAGCAGTTCTTC. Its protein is CASSLGGLAGGRDEQFF. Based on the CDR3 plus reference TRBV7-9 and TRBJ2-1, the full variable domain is DTGVSQNPRHKITKRGQNVTFRCDPISEHNRLYWYRQTLGQGPEFLTYFQNEAQLEKSRLLSDRFSAERPKGSFSTLEIQRTEQGDSAMYLCASSLGGLAGGRDEQFFGPGTRLTVL.

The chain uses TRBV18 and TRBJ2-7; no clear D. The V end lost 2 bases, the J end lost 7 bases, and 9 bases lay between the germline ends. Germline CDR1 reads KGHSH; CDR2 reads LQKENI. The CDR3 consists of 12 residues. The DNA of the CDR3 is TGTGCCAGCTCACCAATCCGAGAGGAGCAGTACTTC. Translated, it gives CASSPIREEQYF. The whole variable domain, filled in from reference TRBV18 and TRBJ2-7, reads NAGVMQNPRHLVRRRGQEARLRCSPMKGHSHVYWYRQLPEEGLKFMVYLQKENIIDESGMPKERFSAEFPKEGPSILRIQQVVRGDSAAYFCASSPIREEQYFGPGTRLTVT.

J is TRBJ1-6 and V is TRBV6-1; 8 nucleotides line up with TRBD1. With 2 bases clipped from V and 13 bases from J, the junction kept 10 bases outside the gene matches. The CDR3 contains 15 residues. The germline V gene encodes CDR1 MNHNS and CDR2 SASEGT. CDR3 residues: CASSETGMDRDPLHF. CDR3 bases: TGTGCCAGCAGTGAAACTGGGATGGACAGGGATCCCCTCCACTTT.

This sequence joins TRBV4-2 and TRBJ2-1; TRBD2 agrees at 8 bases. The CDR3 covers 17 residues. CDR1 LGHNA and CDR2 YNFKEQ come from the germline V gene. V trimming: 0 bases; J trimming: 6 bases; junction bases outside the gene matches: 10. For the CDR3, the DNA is TGTGCCAGCAGCCAAGAACTGACGGCGGGAGGTGCCAATGAGCAGTTCTTC. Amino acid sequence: CASSQELTAGGANEQFF.

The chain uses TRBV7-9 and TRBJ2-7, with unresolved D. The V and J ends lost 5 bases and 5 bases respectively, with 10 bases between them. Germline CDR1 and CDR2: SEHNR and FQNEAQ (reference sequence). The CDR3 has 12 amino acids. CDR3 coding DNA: TGTGCCAGCAGCCGGACGTTCCACGAGCAGTACTTC. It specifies CASSRTFHEQYF.

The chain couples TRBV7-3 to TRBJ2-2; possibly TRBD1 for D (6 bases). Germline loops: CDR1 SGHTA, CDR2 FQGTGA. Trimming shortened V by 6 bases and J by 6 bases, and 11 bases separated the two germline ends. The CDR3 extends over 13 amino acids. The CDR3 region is CASSPGQPGELFF. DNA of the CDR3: TGTGCCAGCAGTCCTGGACAGCCCGGGGAGCTGTTTTTT. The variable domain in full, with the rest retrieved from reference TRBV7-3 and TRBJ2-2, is GAGVSQTPSNKVTEKGKYVELRCDPISGHTALYWYRQSLGQGPEFLIYFQGTGAADDSGLPNDRFFAVRPEGSVSTLKIQRTERGDSAVYLCASSPGQPGELFFGEGSRLTVL.

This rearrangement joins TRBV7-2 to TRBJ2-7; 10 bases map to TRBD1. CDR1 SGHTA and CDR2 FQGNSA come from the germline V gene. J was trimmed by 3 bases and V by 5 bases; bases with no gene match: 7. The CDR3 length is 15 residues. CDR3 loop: CASSPIGQGGYEQYF. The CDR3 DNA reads TGTGCCAGCAGCCCTATCGGACAGGGGGGCTACGAGCAGTACTTC.

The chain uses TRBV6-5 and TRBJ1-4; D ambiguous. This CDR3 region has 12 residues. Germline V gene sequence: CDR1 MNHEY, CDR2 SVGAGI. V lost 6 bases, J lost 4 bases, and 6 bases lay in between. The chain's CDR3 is CASRKYNEKLFF. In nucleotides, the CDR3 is TGTGCCAGCAGGAAATATAATGAAAAACTGTTTTTT.

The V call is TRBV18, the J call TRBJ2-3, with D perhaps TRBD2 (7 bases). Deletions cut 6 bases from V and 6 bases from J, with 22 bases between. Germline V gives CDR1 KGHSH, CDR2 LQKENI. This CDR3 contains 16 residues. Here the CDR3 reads CASSPNGAGAGDTQYF. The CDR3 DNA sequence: TGTGCCAGCTCGCCCAACGGGGCGGGGGCTGGGGATACGCAGTATTTT.

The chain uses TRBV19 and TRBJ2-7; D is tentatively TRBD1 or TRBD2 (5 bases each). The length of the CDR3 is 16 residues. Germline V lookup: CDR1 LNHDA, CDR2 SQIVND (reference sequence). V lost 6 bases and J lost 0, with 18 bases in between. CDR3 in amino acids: CASSNTWDRRSYEQYF. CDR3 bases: TGTGCCAGTAGCAACACATGGGACCGCCGCTCCTACGAGCAGTACTTC.

In DNA, the CDR3 is TGTGCCAGCAGCCCTAGGGGTAGATCGTCCTACGAGCAGTACTTC. Translated, it gives CASSPRGRSSYEQYF. The rearrangement uses TRBV7-2 and TRBJ2-7; D perhaps matches TRBD1 (5 bases). With 5 bases removed from V and 1 base from J, the gap between germline ends came to 15 bases. CDR1 SGHTA and CDR2 FQGNSA come from the germline V gene. The CDR3 is made up of 15 amino acids. Supplemented by reference TRBV7-2 and TRBJ2-7, the full variable domain reads GAGVSQSPSNKVTEKGKDVELRCDPISGHTALYWYRQSLGQGLEFLIYFQGNSAPDKSGLPSDRFSAERTGGSVSTLTIQRTQQEDSAVYLCASSPRGRSSYEQYFGPGTRLTVT.

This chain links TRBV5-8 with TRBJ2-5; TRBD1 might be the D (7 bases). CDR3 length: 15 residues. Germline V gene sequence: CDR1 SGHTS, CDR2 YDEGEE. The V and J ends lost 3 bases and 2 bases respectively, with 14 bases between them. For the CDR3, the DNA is TGTGCCAGCAGCTGGGGGGACAGAGATCAAGAGACCCAGTACTTC. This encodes CASSWGDRDQETQYF.

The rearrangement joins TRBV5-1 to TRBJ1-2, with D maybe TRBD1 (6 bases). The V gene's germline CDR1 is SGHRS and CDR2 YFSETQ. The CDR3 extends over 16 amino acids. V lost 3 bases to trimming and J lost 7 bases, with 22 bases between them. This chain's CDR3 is CASSWGGGPDVSGYTF. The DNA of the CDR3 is TGCGCCAGCAGCTGGGGCGGGGGGCCCGACGTCTCTGGCTACACCTTC.

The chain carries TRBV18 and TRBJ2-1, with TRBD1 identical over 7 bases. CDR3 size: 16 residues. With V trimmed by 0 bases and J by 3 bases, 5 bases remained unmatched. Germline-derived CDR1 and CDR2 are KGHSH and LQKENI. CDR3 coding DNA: TGTGCCAGCTCACCACCATCGGGACAGTACTACAATGAGCAGTTCTTC. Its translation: CASSPPSGQYYNEQFF.

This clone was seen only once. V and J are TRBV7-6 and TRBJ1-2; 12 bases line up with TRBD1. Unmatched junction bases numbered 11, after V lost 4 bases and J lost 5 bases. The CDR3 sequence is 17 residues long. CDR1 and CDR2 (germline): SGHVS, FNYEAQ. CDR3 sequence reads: CASSSRDRGPGRYGYTF. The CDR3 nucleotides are TGTGCCAGCAGCTCCCGGGACAGGGGGCCAGGACGGTATGGCTACACCTTC.

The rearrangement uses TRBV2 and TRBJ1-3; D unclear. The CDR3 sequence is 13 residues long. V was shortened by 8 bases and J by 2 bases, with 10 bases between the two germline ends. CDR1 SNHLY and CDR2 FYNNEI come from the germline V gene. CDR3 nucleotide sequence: TGTGCCAGCGGTACAGCAACTGGAAACACCATATATTTT. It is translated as CASGTATGNTIYF.

CDR3 sequence (DNA): TGTGCCAGCAGCGCCCTGATGGGAGGGTTAGACGAGCAGTACTTC. This gives the protein CASSALMGGLDEQYF. The chain recombines TRBV9 with TRBJ2-7; 7 positions agree with TRBD2. Per germline, CDR1 SGDLS and CDR2 YYNGEE. CDR3 length: 15 amino acids. V gave up 3 bases and J gave up 5 bases; unmatched junction bases: 11.

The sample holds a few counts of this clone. The chain's CDR3 is CASSQDSQDSNQPQHF. CDR3 DNA sequence: TGCGCCAGCAGCCAAGATTCCCAAGATAGCAATCAGCCCCAGCATTTT. The genes are TRBV4-3 and TRBJ1-5, with unresolved D. The CDR3 spans 16 residues. V lost 0 bases, J lost 0 bases, and 9 bases lay in between. Germline V CDR1 and CDR2: LGHNA, YSLEER.

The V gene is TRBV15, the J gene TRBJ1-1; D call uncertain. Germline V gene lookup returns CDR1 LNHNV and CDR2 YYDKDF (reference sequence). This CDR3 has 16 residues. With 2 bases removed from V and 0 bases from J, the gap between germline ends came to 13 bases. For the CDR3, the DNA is TGTGCCACCAGCAGAAAACCACTTCAGGTGAACACTGAAGCTTTCTTT. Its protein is CATSRKPLQVNTEAFF.

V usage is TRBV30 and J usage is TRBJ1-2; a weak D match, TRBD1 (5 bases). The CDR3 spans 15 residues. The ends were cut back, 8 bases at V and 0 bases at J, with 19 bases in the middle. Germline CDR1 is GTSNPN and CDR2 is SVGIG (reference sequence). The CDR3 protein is CAGQFWGRSNYGYTF. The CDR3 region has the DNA TGTGCCGGCCAGTTCTGGGGCCGATCTAACTATGGCTACACCTTC.

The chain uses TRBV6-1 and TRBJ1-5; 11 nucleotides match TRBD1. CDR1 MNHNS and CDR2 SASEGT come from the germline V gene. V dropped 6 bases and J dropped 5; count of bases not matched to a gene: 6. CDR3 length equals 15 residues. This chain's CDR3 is CASRIGTGGDQPQHF. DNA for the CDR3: TGTGCCAGCAGAATCGGGACAGGGGGGGATCAGCCCCAGCATTTT.

The CDR3 nucleotides read TGTGCCAGTAGATTCTCCGGGACAGGGTCCTACGAGCAGTACTTC. Protein sequence: CASRFSGTGSYEQYF. The rearrangement joins TRBV19 to TRBJ2-7; TRBD1 agrees at 9 bases. J gave up 1 base and V 6 bases, and 7 bases lay outside the gene matches. Germline V gene sequence: CDR1 LNHDA, CDR2 SQIVND (reference sequence). The CDR3 has 15 residues.

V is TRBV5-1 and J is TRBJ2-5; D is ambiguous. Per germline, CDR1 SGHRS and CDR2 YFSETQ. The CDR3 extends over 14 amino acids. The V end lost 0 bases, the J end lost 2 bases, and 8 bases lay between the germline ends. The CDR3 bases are TGCGCCAGCAGCTTGGGAAACACTCAAGAGACCCAGTACTTC. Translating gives CASSLGNTQETQYF.